These 10 T cell receptor beta chains originate from one sample sequenced in a study of T-cell reconstitution after alpha-beta-depleted transplantation in children (dated by TCRdb to about 2016). The receptor library was made with PCR. Sequencing instrument: Illumina HiSeq 2500. TCR libraries were prepared with molecular barcoding, using unique molecular identifiers to normalize TCRbeta repertoire quantification. TCRdb reprocessed the public reads (quality trimming at Q25 with fastp, clone calling with MiXCR) and kept in-frame beta chains. Rows are combined by CDR3 protein, so each entry shows the most common genes and DNA. In this sample the table shows around 410,000 distinct CDR3 sequences, approximately 10% of which occur a single time. About 5% of the sample comes from the top ten. The specimen was PBMCs from the stem cell graft donor, collected from the stem cell graft. All receptors come from a human donor who donated a stem cell graft to a child with acute myeloid leukemia.

The chain joins TRBV29-1 to TRBJ2-3; D remains unclear. This CDR3 spans 13 amino acids. CDR1 is SQVTM, CDR2 ANQGSEA, per germline. V lost 4 bases, J lost 1 base, and 9 bases lay in between. The CDR3 reads CSVASPRTDTQYF. CDR3 DNA sequence: TGCAGCGTTGCCAGCCCGCGCACAGATACGCAGTATTTT.

This clonotype was counted a few times. The V and J genes are TRBV18 and TRBJ2-7, with a possible D match to TRBD1 (5 bases). V lost 1 base, J lost 2 bases, and 6 bases lay in between. The CDR3 is 13 amino acids. Germline lookup yields CDR1 KGHSH and CDR2 LQKENI. The CDR3 spells CASSPRQTYEQYF. DNA of the CDR3: TGTGCCAGCTCACCACGACAGACCTACGAGCAGTACTTC.

The chain links TRBV3-1 to TRBJ2-5, with D perhaps TRBD1 (6 bases). The CDR3 sequence is 16 residues long. Germline V gene sequence: CDR1 LGHDT, CDR2 YNNKEL (reference sequence). V lost 0 bases and J lost 2, with 13 bases in between. This CDR3 reads CASSQEERQAQETQYF. Here the CDR3 DNA reads TGTGCCAGCAGCCAAGAAGAGCGACAGGCTCAAGAGACCCAGTACTTC.

This rearrangement joins TRBV12-3 or TRBV12-4 to TRBJ1-1; 7 bases agree with TRBD1. J lost 10 bases, V lost 1 base, and 9 bases had no gene match. This CDR3 has 14 residues. The CDR3 sequence is CASSLGTGVWAAFF. The DNA of the CDR3 is TGTGCCAGCAGTTTAGGTACAGGGGTGTGGGCAGCTTTCTTT.

J is TRBJ2-5 and V is TRBV5-6, with 8 positions matching TRBD1. Unmatched junction bases numbered 10, after V lost 4 bases and J lost 5 bases. CDR1 and CDR2 from the germline V gene are SGHDT and YYEEEE. CDR3 length: 15 amino acids. This CDR3 is CASSAPGRGRETQYF. The CDR3 DNA reads TGTGCCAGCAGCGCCCCGGGCAGGGGGCGGGAGACCCAGTACTTC. The full variable domain, completed using reference TRBV5-6 and TRBJ2-5, is DAGVTQSPTHLIKTRGQQVTLRCSPKSGHDTVSWYQQALGQGPQFIFQYYEEEERQRGNFPDRFSGHQFPNYSSELNVNALLLGDSALYLCASSAPGRGRETQYFGPGTRLLVL.

This clonotype was observed many times. The rearrangement links TRBV7-2 to TRBJ1-2, with unresolved D. V lost 2 bases and J lost 6, with 13 bases in between. In germline, CDR1 is SGHTA, CDR2 FQGNSA. The CDR3 length is 14 residues. In DNA, the CDR3 is TGTGCCAGCAGCTTATTCGGCGGTGCGGATGGCTACACCTTC. Its translation: CASSLFGGADGYTF. The variable domain in full, with the rest retrieved from reference TRBV7-2 and TRBJ1-2, is GAGVSQSPSNKVTEKGKDVELRCDPISGHTALYWYRQSLGQGLEFLIYFQGNSAPDKSGLPSDRFSAERTGGSVSTLTIQRTQQEDSAVYLCASSLFGGADGYTFGSGTRLTVV.

The rearrangement uses TRBV11-2 and TRBJ2-3, with a possible D match to TRBD1 (5 bases). Between the trimmed V and J ends, which lost 3 bases and 2 bases, there was a span of 21 bases. The germline V gene encodes CDR1 SGHAT and CDR2 FQNNGV. This CDR3 is 18 amino acids long. The CDR3: CASSFQSGAQLLTDTQYF. The CDR3 DNA reads as TGTGCCAGCAGCTTCCAGAGTGGGGCCCAACTACTCACAGATACGCAGTATTTT.

The table lists this clonotype with a few counts. This chain uses TRBV29-1 with TRBJ2-7; perhaps TRBD2 as D (6 bases). Trimming left V 6 bases short and J 3 bases short, with 21 bases between. CDR1 is SQVTM and CDR2 is ANQGSEA in the germline V gene. The CDR3 runs 15 residues. CDR3 region: CSVKGASEGYYEQYF. The CDR3 DNA reads as TGCAGCGTCAAAGGGGCCTCGGAGGGGTACTACGAGCAGTACTTC.

This clonotype was observed a few times. CDR3 sequence reads: CASSYSTSLSSYNEQFF. CDR3 sequence (DNA): TGTGCCAGCAGCTACTCGACTAGCCTCAGCTCCTACAATGAGCAGTTCTTC. This chain links TRBV5-6 with TRBJ2-1, with TRBD2 identical over 7 bases. The CDR3 is 17 amino acids. The V and J ends lost 3 bases and 0 bases, in that order; junction bases with no gene match: 9. CDR1 and CDR2 from the germline V gene are SGHDT and YYEEEE.

The gene calls are TRBV5-1 and TRBJ1-1; the match to TRBD1 covers 8 bases. CDR1 is SGHRS and CDR2 is YFSETQ in the germline V gene. This CDR3 region has 14 residues. Trimming cost V 3 bases and J 5 bases; bases outside gene matches: 6. The chain's CDR3 is CASSSGTGVTEAFF. In nucleotides, the CDR3 is TGCGCCAGCAGCTCCGGGACAGGAGTAACTGAAGCTTTCTTT.